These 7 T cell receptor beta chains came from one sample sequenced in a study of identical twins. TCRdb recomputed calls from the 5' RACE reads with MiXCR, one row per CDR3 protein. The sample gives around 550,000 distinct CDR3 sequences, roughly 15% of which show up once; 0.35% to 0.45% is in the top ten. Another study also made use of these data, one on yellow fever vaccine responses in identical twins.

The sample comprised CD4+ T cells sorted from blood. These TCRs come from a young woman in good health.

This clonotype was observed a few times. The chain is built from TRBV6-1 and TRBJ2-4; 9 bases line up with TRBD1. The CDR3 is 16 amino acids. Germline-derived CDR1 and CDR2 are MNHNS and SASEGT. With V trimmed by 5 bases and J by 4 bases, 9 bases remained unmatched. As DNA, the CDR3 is TGTGCCAGCAGTCCGCGTTCCGGGACAGGGAAAAACATTCAGTACTTC. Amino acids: CASSPRSGTGKNIQYF.

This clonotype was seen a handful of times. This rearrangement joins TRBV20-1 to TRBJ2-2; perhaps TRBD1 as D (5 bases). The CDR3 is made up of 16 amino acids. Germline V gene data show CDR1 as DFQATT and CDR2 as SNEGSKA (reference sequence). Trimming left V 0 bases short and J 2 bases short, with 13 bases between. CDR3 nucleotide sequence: TGCAGTGCTAGAGATCGAAGTAGGGGAAACACCGGGGAGCTGTTTTTT. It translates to CSARDRSRGNTGELFF.

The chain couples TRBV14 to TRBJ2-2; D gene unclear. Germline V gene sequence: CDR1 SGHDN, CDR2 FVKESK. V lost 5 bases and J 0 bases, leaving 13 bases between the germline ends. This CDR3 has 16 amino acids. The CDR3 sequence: CASSARFLANTGELFF. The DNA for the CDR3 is TGTGCCAGCAGCGCGCGTTTCTTAGCGAACACCGGGGAGCTGTTTTTT.

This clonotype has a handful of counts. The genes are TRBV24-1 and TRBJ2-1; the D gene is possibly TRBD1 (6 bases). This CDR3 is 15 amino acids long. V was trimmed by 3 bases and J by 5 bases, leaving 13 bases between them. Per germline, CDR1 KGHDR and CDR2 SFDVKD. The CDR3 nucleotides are TGTGCCACCAGTGATGTCCGGGACAACCACAATGAGCAGTTCTTC. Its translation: CATSDVRDNHNEQFF.

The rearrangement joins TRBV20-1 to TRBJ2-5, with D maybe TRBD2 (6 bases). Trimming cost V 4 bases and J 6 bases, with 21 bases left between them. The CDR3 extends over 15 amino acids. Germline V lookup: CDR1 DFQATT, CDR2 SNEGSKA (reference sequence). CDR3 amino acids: CSATPGTGAGKTQYF. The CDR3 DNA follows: TGCAGTGCTACCCCAGGGACTGGGGCGGGAAAGACCCAGTACTTC.

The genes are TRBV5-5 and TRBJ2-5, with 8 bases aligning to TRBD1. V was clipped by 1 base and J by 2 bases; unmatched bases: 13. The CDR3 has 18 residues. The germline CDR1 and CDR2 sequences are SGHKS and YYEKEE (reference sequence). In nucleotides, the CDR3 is TGTGCCAGCAGCTTGCACGGACAGGGCCTACCCAGACAAGAGACCCAGTACTTC. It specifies CASSLHGQGLPRQETQYF.

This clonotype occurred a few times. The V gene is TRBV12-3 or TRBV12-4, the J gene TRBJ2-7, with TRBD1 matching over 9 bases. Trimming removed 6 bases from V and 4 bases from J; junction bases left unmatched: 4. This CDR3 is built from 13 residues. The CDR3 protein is CASSYGQGYEQYF. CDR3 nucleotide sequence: TGTGCCAGCAGCTATGGACAGGGGTACGAGCAGTACTTC.